A single sample gave rise to the 20 T cell receptor beta chains below, sequenced in a study of OX40 agonist ivuxolimab in advanced cancers. The method was immunoSEQ multiplex PCR; TCRdb's version includes in-frame clones alone and lacks a portion of them. Of around 70,000 clones in the sample, approximately 89% were seen once. Material: CD4+ or CD8+ T cells sorted from blood, obtained in a trial of the OX40 agonist ivuxolimab. These receptors were collected from an adult with an advanced solid tumor such as melanoma, head and neck, liver or kidney cancer.

This CDR3 reads CASSLARQGATDTQYF. The CDR3 coding sequence is TGCGCCAGCAGCTTGGCTCGGCAGGGGGCCACAGATACGCAGTATTTT. The V and J genes are TRBV5-1 and TRBJ2-3, with 8 bases matching TRBD1. V was clipped by 0 bases and J by 2 bases; unmatched bases: 5. Germline values: CDR1 SGHRS, CDR2 YFSETQ. The CDR3 totals 16 residues.

The gene calls are TRBV5-1 and TRBJ2-2; a possible D gene is TRBD1 (5 bases). Germline V gene sequence: CDR1 SGHRS, CDR2 YFSETQ. This CDR3 region has 13 residues. Between the trimmed V and J ends, which lost 3 bases and 6 bases, there was a span of 9 bases. The CDR3 reads CASSWGPAGELFF. The CDR3 DNA reads TGCGCCAGCAGCTGGGGCCCCGCCGGGGAGCTGTTTTTT. Full variable domain (remainder filled in from reference TRBV5-1 and TRBJ2-2): KAGVTQTPRYLIKTRGQQVTLSCSPISGHRSVSWYQQTPGQGLQFLFEYFSETQRNKGNFPGRFSGRQFSNSRSEMNVSTLELGDSALYLCASSWGPAGELFFGEGSRLTVL.

V usage is TRBV27 and J usage is TRBJ1-5, with D tentatively TRBD1 (6 bases). Germline CDR1 is MNHEY and CDR2 is SMNVEV (reference sequence). Trimming cost V 7 bases and J 9 bases, with 13 bases left between them. CDR3 size: 12 residues. The CDR3 loop reads CASNSLGGPQHF. The CDR3 coding sequence is TGTGCCAGCAATTCTTTAGGGGGGCCCCAGCATTTT.

This clone occurred a few times. The genes are TRBV29-1 and TRBJ1-2; no firm D call. The CDR3 covers 12 residues. Germline values: CDR1 SQVTM, CDR2 ANQGSEA. The V and J ends lost 4 bases and 8 bases respectively, with 14 bases between them. CDR3 residues: CSVVEGNRGYTF. DNA for the CDR3: TGCAGCGTTGTAGAGGGAAATCGGGGCTACACCTTC. Drawing the rest from reference TRBV29-1 and TRBJ1-2, the complete variable domain is SAVISQKPSRDICQRGTSLTIQCQVDSQVTMMFWYRQQPGQSLTLIATANQGSEATYESGFVIDKFPISRPNLTFSTLTVSNMSPEDSSIYLCSVVEGNRGYTFGSGTRLTVV.

The chain joins TRBV5-1 to TRBJ2-1, with 9 bases that match TRBD2. The CDR3 has 18 residues. CDR1 and CDR2 (germline): SGHRS, YFSETQ. Trimming took 2 bases from V and 0 from J; bases not matched to a gene: 9. CDR3 sequence: CASSFHTTSGSSYNEQFF. CDR3 DNA sequence: TGCGCCAGCAGCTTCCATACGACTAGCGGTAGCTCCTACAATGAGCAGTTCTTC.

This chain joins TRBV11-3 and TRBJ2-7, with D possibly matching TRBD2 (5 bases). CDR3 length equals 13 residues. Germline lookup yields CDR1 SGHNT and CDR2 YENEEA. Trimming took 6 bases from V and 2 from J, leaving 11 bases between them. CDR3 in DNA: TGTGCCAGCAGACCGGACTCAACCTACGAGCAGTACTTC. It encodes CASRPDSTYEQYF.

The chain employs TRBV6-1 and TRBJ1-1, with 11 bases lining up with TRBD1. The CDR3 has 17 residues. Germline CDR1 reads MNHNS; CDR2 reads SASEGT. The trim removed 2 bases at V and 4 bases at J, leaving 9 bases unmatched. The CDR3 protein is CASSEPWTGGVGTEAFF. As DNA, the CDR3 is TGTGCCAGCAGTGAACCCTGGACAGGGGGCGTAGGCACTGAAGCTTTCTTT.

This clone was observed a handful of times. The rearrangement links TRBV7-8 to TRBJ1-2; weak D call: TRBD1 (5 bases). The V end was cut by 7 bases, the J end by 2 bases, with 8 bases between. The CDR3 is made up of 12 amino acids. Germline CDR1 reads SGHVS; CDR2 reads FQNEAQ. CDR3 nucleotide sequence: TGTGCCAGCATGACAGACAACTATGGCTACACCTTC. It translates to CASMTDNYGYTF.

The rearrangement uses TRBV5-1 and TRBJ2-1; 7 bases map to TRBD1. Losses at the gene ends were 4 bases for V and 10 bases for J; bases not matched to a gene: 17. Per the germline V gene, CDR1 is SGHRS and CDR2 is YFSETQ. This CDR3 contains 16 residues. CDR3 loop: CASSLPSGTVVGEQFF. The DNA for the CDR3 is TGCGCCAGCAGCCTCCCCTCCGGGACAGTCGTGGGGGAGCAGTTCTTC.

The chain carries TRBV11-2 and TRBJ2-5, with TRBD2 identical over 12 bases. The germline V gene has CDR1 SGHAT and CDR2 FQNNGV. There are 17 residues in the CDR3. J was trimmed by 4 bases and V by 3 bases; bases with no gene match: 9. CDR3 sequence (DNA): TGTGCCAGCAGCTTCCTAGCGGGGGGGGCCGAGAGAGAGACCCAGTACTTC. Its translation is CASSFLAGGAERETQYF. Combining the CDR3 with reference TRBV11-2 and TRBJ2-5 gives the whole variable domain EAGVAQSPRYKIIEKRQSVAFWCNPISGHATLYWYQQILGQGPKLLIQFQNNGVVDDSQLPKDRFSAERLKGVDSTLKIQPAKLEDSAVYLCASSFLAGGAERETQYFGPGTRLLVL.

The sample holds a few counts of this clone. The chain recombines TRBV5-1 with TRBJ2-5; 13 nucleotides agree with TRBD2. V dropped 2 bases and J dropped 0; count of bases not matched to a gene: 1. Per germline, CDR1 SGHRS and CDR2 YFSETQ. CDR3 length: 16 amino acids. CDR3 bases: TGCGCCAGCAGCTTCGGACTAGCGGGGGACCAAGAGACCCAGTACTTC. It encodes CASSFGLAGDQETQYF.

This CDR3 is CASGSGSSYNEQFF. The DNA for the CDR3 is TGCGCCAGCGGGTCAGGTAGCTCCTACAATGAGCAGTTCTTC. This rearrangement joins TRBV5-1 to TRBJ2-1; D call uncertain. The CDR3 runs 14 residues. Trimming shortened V by 7 bases and J by 0 bases, and 11 bases separated the two germline ends. Germline V gives CDR1 SGHRS, CDR2 YFSETQ.

The chain joins TRBV19 to TRBJ1-5; D gene uncertain. CDR1 LNHDA and CDR2 SQIVND come from the germline V gene (reference sequence). The CDR3 has 14 amino acids. The V and J ends lost 5 bases and 5 bases respectively, with 13 bases between them. The CDR3 loop is CASSGERAHQPQHF. Here the CDR3 DNA reads TGTGCCAGTAGTGGAGAAAGGGCACATCAGCCCCAGCATTTT. Full variable domain (outside the CDR3, taken from reference TRBV19 and TRBJ1-5): DGGITQSPKYLFRKEGQNVTLSCEQNLNHDAMYWYRQDPGQGLRLIYYSQIVNDFQKGDIAEGYSVSREKKESFPLTVTSAQKNPTAFYLCASSGERAHQPQHFGDGTRLSIL.

The chain links TRBV5-1 to TRBJ2-5; D tentatively reads TRBD1 or TRBD2 (5 bases each). Germline CDR1 and CDR2: SGHRS and YFSETQ. CDR3 length: 15 residues. The V and J ends lost 7 bases and 1 base respectively, with 17 bases between them. CDR3 in amino acids: CASRSSGLGQETQYF. The CDR3 DNA follows: TGCGCCAGCCGTTCTTCGGGGCTGGGCCAAGAGACCCAGTACTTC.

V gene TRBV9 combines with J gene TRBJ1-1, with 7 bases lining up with TRBD1. V trimming: 4 bases; J trimming: 7 bases; junction bases outside the gene matches: 10. This CDR3 has 14 amino acids. From germline, CDR1 is SGDLS and CDR2 YYNGEE. The CDR3 region has the DNA TGTGCCAGCAGCTCCGGACAGGTAATGGGTGAAGCTTTCTTT. This gives the protein CASSSGQVMGEAFF.

V gene TRBV27 combines with J gene TRBJ1-1; D unresolved. V was trimmed by 8 bases and J by 3 bases, leaving 22 bases between them. Germline-derived CDR1 and CDR2 are MNHEY and SMNVEV (reference sequence). This CDR3 is 16 amino acids long. CDR3 residues: CASSKAVGGGYTEAFF. The CDR3 DNA reads TGTGCCAGCTCTAAGGCAGTAGGTGGTGGGTACACTGAAGCTTTCTTT.

This chain links TRBV7-9 with TRBJ2-2, with a possible D match to TRBD1 (6 bases). Germline assignment: CDR1 SEHNR and CDR2 FQNEAQ (reference sequence). This CDR3 contains 15 residues. Between the trimmed V and J ends, which lost 5 bases and 1 base, there was a span of 11 bases. The CDR3 loop reads CASSLGAVNTGELFF. CDR3 in DNA: TGTGCCAGCAGCCTGGGGGCGGTGAACACCGGGGAGCTGTTTTTT. Based on the CDR3 plus reference TRBV7-9 and TRBJ2-2, the full variable domain is DTGVSQNPRHKITKRGQNVTFRCDPISEHNRLYWYRQTLGQGPEFLTYFQNEAQLEKSRLLSDRFSAERPKGSFSTLEIQRTEQGDSAMYLCASSLGAVNTGELFFGEGSRLTVL.

This clone was seen only a few times. The chain carries TRBV2 and TRBJ1-5; D is undetermined. Germline CDR1 SNHLY, CDR2 FYNNEI. This CDR3 is built from 13 residues. The V end was cut by 4 bases, the J end by 7 bases, with 11 bases between. The CDR3 spells CASSAGWGQPQHF. In nucleotides, the CDR3 is TGTGCCAGCAGTGCGGGGTGGGGACAGCCCCAGCATTTT.

J is TRBJ1-6 and V is TRBV30; the D is unclear. The length of the CDR3 is 13 residues. Germline values: CDR1 GTSNPN, CDR2 SVGIG (reference sequence). The V end was cut by 5 bases, the J end by 4 bases, with 9 bases between. DNA for the CDR3: TGTGCCTGGGCTCAGGAGTATAATTCACCCCTCCACTTT. Translated: CAWAQEYNSPLHF.

V gene TRBV27 combines with J gene TRBJ2-3, with 7 positions matching TRBD2. The J segment lost 8 bases and the V segment lost 3 bases, leaving 11 bases of the junction unmatched. This CDR3 comprises 15 residues. Germline assignment: CDR1 MNHEY and CDR2 SMNVEV (reference sequence). CDR3 protein: CASSFSASGEGTQYF. CDR3 sequence (DNA): TGTGCCAGCAGTTTTTCGGCTAGCGGTGAGGGTACGCAGTATTTT.